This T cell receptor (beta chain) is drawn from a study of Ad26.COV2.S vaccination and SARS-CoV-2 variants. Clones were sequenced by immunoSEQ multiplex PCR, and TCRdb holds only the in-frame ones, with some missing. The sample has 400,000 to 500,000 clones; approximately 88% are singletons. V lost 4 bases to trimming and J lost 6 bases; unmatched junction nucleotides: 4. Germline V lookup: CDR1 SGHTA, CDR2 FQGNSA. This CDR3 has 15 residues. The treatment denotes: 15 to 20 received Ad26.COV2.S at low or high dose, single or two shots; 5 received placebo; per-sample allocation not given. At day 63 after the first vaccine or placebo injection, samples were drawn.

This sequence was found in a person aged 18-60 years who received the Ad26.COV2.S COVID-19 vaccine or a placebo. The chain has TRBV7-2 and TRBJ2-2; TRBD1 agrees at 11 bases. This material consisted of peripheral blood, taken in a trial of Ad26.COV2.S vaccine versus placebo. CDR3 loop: CASSSKGQGAGELFF. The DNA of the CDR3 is TGTGCCAGCAGCTCCAAGGGACAGGGGGCCGGGGAGCTGTTTTTT. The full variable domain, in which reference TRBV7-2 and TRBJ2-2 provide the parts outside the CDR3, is GAGVSQSPSNKVTEKGKDVELRCDPISGHTALYWYRQSLGQGLEFLIYFQGNSAPDKSGLPSDRFSAERTGGSVSTLTIQRTQQEDSAVYLCASSSKGQGAGELFFGEGSRLTVL.